This T cell receptor beta chain comes out of a study of blood T cell repertoires in COVID-19. Overall study: From T cells, B-cell-depleted T cells, or PBMCs came the material, which was cDNA or gDNA.

This CDR3 has 15 residues. The V segment lost 4 bases and the J segment 5 bases; nucleotides outside the gene matches: 4. CDR1 and CDR2 (germline): ENHRY, SYGVKD. Methods used by the authors: Quantification of nucleated cells was approximated via reference gene primer amplification. Here immunoSEQ multiplex PCR was the method, and the copy in TCRdb shows in-frame clones only, minus some. That table is the source of V, J and clone size, and D and trimming were worked out from the DNA. The sample consists of about 210,000 clones, approximately 90% of them appearing once. The sequenced sample was peripheral blood. The receptor comes from a man between 65 and 79 years old with acute or convalescent COVID-19. The chain recombines TRBV10-3 with TRBJ2-2, with 10 bases lining up with TRBD2. In DNA, the CDR3 is TGTGCCATCAGTGGGACTAGCGGAGGGACCGGGGAGCTGTTTTTT. This codes for CAISGTSGGTGELFF.